This TCR beta chain appears in the sequencing data of a study of T cells after yellow fever vaccination (dated by TCRdb to about 2019). In terms of the full investigation: The SMART-Seq v4 Ultra Low Input RNA kit was used to prepare libraries from fractions with low cell numbers. Bulk TCR alpha and beta repertoires were sequenced longitudinally to track T-cell clones before and after primary and booster YFV17D yellow fever vaccination. Two healthy male donors, one aged 18 to 29 and one aged 30 to 40 years, were included in the cohort. Bulk PBMC replicates and cell subsets were isolated from blood drawn at multiple timepoints before and after both primary and secondary immunization. Overall study results and their limits: Only a couple of donors were included in the study, so the extent to which the findings can be generalized is limited. Compared with the primary T-cell response, the secondary T-cell response was weaker but faster, peaking on day 5 rather than day 15. After the booster, most of the clones that had expanded following primary vaccination were detected again (roughly 96% of CD4 and around 87% of CD8), which suggests that memory was broadly maintained. Computational filtering was required because FACS-sorted repertoires could contain abundant contaminating clonotypes from the bulk population. A small fraction of clonotypes showed up in both the CD4 and CD8 compartments, probably as a result of convergent recombination.

Explained via the paper, the treatment or condition label denotes: live attenuated yellow fever vaccine strain. At each blood-draw timepoint, two biological replicates of bulk PBMCs were obtained. PBMCs were isolated from peripheral blood using a standard Ficoll-Paque protocol. TriZol was used to extract RNA from bulk PBMCs, from CD4 and CD8 fractions, and from dextramer-positive and dextramer-negative fractions. The sample was run on an Illumina NovaSeq 6000. TCR cDNA was synthesized by 5'RACE template switching, through which a universal primer site and unique molecular identifiers were introduced. Priming of cDNA synthesis was performed from both the TCR alpha and TCR beta constant segments. Library amplification involved two PCR steps, and the second step added sample barcodes and sequencing adapters. Sequencing of libraries was done on Illumina HiSeq 2500 (2x100 bp) or NovaSeq (2x150 bp). Processing in the source paper ran as follows. MIGEC handled demultiplexing of reads and collapsing into UMI consensus sequences, while MiXCR performed V(D)J alignment. Vaccine-responding clonotypes were defined with edgeR using replicate PBMC samples, requiring FDR below 0.01 and a log2 fold change above 5 up to day 15. CD4 or CD8 identity was assigned to each bulk clonotype according to whether the clonotype was present at higher abundance in the sequenced CD4 repertoire or the sequenced CD8 repertoire. TCRdb cleaned the public reads at Q25 with fastp, built clones with MiXCR and kept in-frame beta chains. Records with the same CDR3 protein are collapsed into one entry carrying the most frequent genes and DNA. TCRdb, rather than the study authors, made the V and J calls. The sample table contains 250,000 or so distinct CDR3 sequences; only one count was recorded for roughly 4% of them. Around a fifth of the sample is taken by the ten largest.

This clonotype was found many times. Its cognate antigen has yet to be identified. No much larger clone is present one base from it, and per-base qualities are unavailable. The CDR3 runs 14 amino acids, cysteine and phenylalanine included. The CDR3 DNA has 42 bases and is translated from base 1. From the germline V gene, CDR1 is SQVTM and CDR2 is ANQGSEA. V gives up 6 bases and J gives up 2 bases, and the segment between their germline ends measures 13 bases. Here the chain combines TRBV29-1 and TRBJ2-2, with no reliable assignment of the D segment. The clonotype was recovered from a man younger than 30 who received the YFV17D yellow fever vaccine. The sequences come from PBMCs, collected 15 days after the yellow fever booster vaccination. The nucleotide sequence is given as TGCAGCGTCCCGTCCGGTTTTAACACCGGGGAGCTGTTTTTT. It translates as CSVPSGFNTGELFF.